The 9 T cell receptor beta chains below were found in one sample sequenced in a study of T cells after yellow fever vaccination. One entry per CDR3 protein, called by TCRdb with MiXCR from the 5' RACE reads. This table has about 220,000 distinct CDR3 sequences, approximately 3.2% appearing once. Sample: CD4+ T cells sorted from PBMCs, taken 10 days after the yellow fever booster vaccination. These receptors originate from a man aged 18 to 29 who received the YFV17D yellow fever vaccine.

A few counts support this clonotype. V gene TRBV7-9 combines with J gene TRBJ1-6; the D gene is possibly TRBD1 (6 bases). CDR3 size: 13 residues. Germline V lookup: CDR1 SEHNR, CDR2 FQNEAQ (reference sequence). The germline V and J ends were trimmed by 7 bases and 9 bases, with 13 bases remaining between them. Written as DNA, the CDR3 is TGTGCCAGCATGCAGGGAGGGGGTTCACCCCTCCACTTT. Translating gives CASMQGGGSPLHF.

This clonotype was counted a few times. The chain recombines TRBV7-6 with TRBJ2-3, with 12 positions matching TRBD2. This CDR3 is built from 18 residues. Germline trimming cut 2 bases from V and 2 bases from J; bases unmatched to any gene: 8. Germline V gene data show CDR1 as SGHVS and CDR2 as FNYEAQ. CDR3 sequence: CASSLPWTSGDFTDTQYF. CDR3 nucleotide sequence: TGTGCCAGCAGCTTACCCTGGACTAGCGGGGATTTCACAGATACGCAGTATTTT.

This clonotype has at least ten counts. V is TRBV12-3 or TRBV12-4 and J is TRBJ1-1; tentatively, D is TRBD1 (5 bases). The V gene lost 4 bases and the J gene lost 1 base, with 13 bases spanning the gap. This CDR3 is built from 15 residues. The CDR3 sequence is CASSSVGAANTEAFF. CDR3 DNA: TGTGCCAGCAGTTCCGTAGGGGCAGCGAACACTGAAGCTTTCTTT.

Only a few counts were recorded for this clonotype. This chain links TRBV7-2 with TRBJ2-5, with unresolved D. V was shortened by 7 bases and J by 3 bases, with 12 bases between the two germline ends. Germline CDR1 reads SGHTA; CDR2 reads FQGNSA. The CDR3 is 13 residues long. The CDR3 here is CASNAIREETQYF. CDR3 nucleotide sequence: TGTGCCAGCAACGCCATCAGAGAAGAGACCCAGTACTTC.

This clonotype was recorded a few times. The CDR3: CASSSTAVIGSGNTIYF. In DNA, the CDR3 is TGCGCCAGCAGCTCTACAGCGGTAATAGGTTCTGGAAACACCATATATTTT. J is TRBJ1-3 and V is TRBV5-1, with D unclear. V dropped 3 bases and J dropped 1 base, with 17 bases sitting between them. Germline CDR1 reads SGHRS; CDR2 reads YFSETQ. The CDR3 extends over 17 amino acids.

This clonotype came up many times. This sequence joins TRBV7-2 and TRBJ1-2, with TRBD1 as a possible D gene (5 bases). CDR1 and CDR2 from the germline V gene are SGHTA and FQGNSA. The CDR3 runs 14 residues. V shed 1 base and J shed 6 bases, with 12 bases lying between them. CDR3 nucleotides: TGTGCCAGCAGCTTAGTGGGCAGGGCTGATGGCTACACCTTC. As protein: CASSLVGRADGYTF.

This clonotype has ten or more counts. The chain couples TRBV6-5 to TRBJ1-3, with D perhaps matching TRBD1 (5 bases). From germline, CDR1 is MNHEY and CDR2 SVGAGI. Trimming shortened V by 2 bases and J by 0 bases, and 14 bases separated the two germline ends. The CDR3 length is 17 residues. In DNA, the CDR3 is TGTGCCAGCAGTTACGACGTGCGGGGCCTCTCTGGAAACACCATATATTTT. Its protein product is CASSYDVRGLSGNTIYF.

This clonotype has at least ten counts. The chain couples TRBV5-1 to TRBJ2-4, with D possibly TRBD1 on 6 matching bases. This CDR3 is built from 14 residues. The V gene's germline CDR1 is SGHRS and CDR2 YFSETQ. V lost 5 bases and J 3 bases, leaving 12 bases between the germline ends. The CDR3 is CASRPGVGKNIQYF. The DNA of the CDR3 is TGCGCCAGCAGGCCAGGGGTTGGCAAAAACATTCAGTACTTC.

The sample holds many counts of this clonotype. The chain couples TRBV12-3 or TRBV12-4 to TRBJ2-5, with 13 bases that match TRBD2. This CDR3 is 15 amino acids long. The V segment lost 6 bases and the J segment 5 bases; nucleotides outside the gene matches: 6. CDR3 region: CASRGTSGGGETQYF. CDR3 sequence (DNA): TGTGCCAGCAGGGGCACTAGCGGGGGGGGTGAGACCCAGTACTTC.